Shown below are 10 T cell receptor beta chains from a single sample sequenced in a study of blood T cell repertoires in COVID-19. The data were produced by immunoSEQ multiplex PCR, yet TCRdb's version contains in-frame clones alone and is incomplete. The data contain about 210,000 clones, roughly four fifths of them singletons. The specimen sequenced was peripheral blood. These receptors were collected from a woman aged 40 to 55 with acute or convalescent COVID-19.

The CDR3 loop reads CASSIVDRVGEKLFF. CDR3 DNA sequence: TGTGCCAGTAGTATCGTGGACAGGGTGGGAGAAAAACTGTTTTTT. The chain joins TRBV19 to TRBJ1-4, with 8 positions matching TRBD1. With 3 bases clipped from V and 8 bases from J, the junction kept 8 bases outside the gene matches. Germline CDR1 LNHDA, CDR2 SQIVND (reference sequence). CDR3 size: 15 residues.

The chain recombines TRBV19 with TRBJ1-2; 10 bases line up with TRBD1. The CDR3 loop spans 14 amino acids. V gave up 5 bases and J gave up 5 bases; unmatched junction bases: 5. Germline V gene sequence: CDR1 LNHDA, CDR2 SQIVND (reference sequence). The CDR3 DNA follows: TGTGCCAGTAGTCCTCCGGGACAGGGGTATGGCTACACCTTC. Translation: CASSPPGQGYGYTF.

J is TRBJ1-1 and V is TRBV6-5; 10 positions agree with TRBD1. This CDR3 region has 15 residues. Per the germline V gene, CDR1 is MNHEY and CDR2 is SVGAGI. V was clipped by 8 bases and J by 7 bases; unmatched bases: 13. The CDR3 DNA is TGTGCCAGCGACCTGTTTGAGACAGGGGGCGTTGAAGCTTTCTTT. Its translation: CASDLFETGGVEAFF.

This chain joins TRBV30 and TRBJ1-2; a weak D match, TRBD1 (6 bases). The germline CDR1 and CDR2 sequences are GTSNPN and SVGIG (reference sequence). V lost 4 bases to trimming and J lost 1 base, with 13 bases between them. The CDR3 is 14 residues long. CDR3 amino acids: CAWNRDTDNYGYTF. CDR3 sequence (DNA): TGTGCCTGGAATCGGGACACTGATAACTATGGCTACACCTTC.

V usage is TRBV6-2 or TRBV6-3 and J usage is TRBJ2-2, with unresolved D. Germline values: CDR1 MNHEY, CDR2 SVGEGT. The CDR3 totals 16 residues. Trimming pared 4 bases from V and 3 bases from J, leaving 15 bases between. As DNA, the CDR3 is TGTGCCAGCAGTTCCGCCGACACACCTTACACCGGGGAGCTGTTTTTT. It is translated as CASSSADTPYTGELFF.

This clone was seen a handful of times. The chain couples TRBV27 to TRBJ1-4, with TRBD1 matching 9 bases. Trimming took 5 bases from V and 7 from J; bases not matched to a gene: 11. Germline-derived CDR1 and CDR2 are MNHEY and SMNVEV (reference sequence). This CDR3 region has 16 residues. The DNA of the CDR3 is TGTGCCAGCAGTAGACCCCCCGGGACAGGGTTTGAAAAACTGTTTTTT. Its protein product is CASSRPPGTGFEKLFF.

The V and J genes are TRBV7-9 and TRBJ2-2, with 7 bases lining up with TRBD1. CDR3 size: 16 residues. V trimming: 6 bases; J trimming: 1 base; junction bases outside the gene matches: 8. Looked up from germline, CDR1 is SEHNR and CDR2 is FQNEAQ (reference sequence). Here the CDR3 reads CASRIPDRENTGELFF. In DNA form, the CDR3 reads TGTGCCAGCAGAATACCCGACAGGGAGAACACCGGGGAGCTGTTTTTT.

The chain couples TRBV7-3 to TRBJ2-3, with 8 bases that match TRBD2. V lost 2 bases, J lost 2 bases, and 3 bases stayed unmatched. Looked up from germline, CDR1 is SGHTA and CDR2 is FQGTGA. This CDR3 is 15 amino acids long. The DNA for the CDR3 is TGTGCCAGCAGCTTAGCGGGGGGATACACAGATACGCAGTATTTT. Protein product: CASSLAGGYTDTQYF.

In the case of this clone: The sample holds other DNA sequences that translate to the same CDR3. The chain uses TRBV4-1 and TRBJ1-2, with 8 bases lining up with TRBD1. The CDR3 contains 13 residues. The germline gives CDR1 MGHRA, CDR2 YSYEKL. V lost 6 bases, J lost 7 bases, and 7 bases stayed unmatched. CDR3 sequence (DNA): TGCGCCAGCAGTCTTCAGGGGGCGGGTGGCTACACCTTC. This translates into CASSLQGAGGYTF.

The chain couples TRBV18 to TRBJ1-1; D is undetermined. Germline V lookup: CDR1 KGHSH, CDR2 LQKENI. This CDR3 region has 14 residues. V shed 7 bases and J shed 4 bases, with 16 bases lying between them. CDR3 DNA: TGTGCCAGCTTACAATCGACTCAACTCACTGAAGCTTTCTTT. Translation gives CASLQSTQLTEAFF. Based on the CDR3 plus reference TRBV18 and TRBJ1-1, the full variable domain is NAGVMQNPRHLVRRRGQEARLRCSPMKGHSHVYWYRQLPEEGLKFMVYLQKENIIDESGMPKERFSAEFPKEGPSILRIQQVVRGDSAAYFCASLQSTQLTEAFFGQGTRLTVV.